Each of the 28 T cell receptor beta chains below was sequenced from the same sample in a study of CD8 T cells in Susac syndrome. Roughly 0.45 to 1 ug RNA was reverse transcribed with random hexamers. From the immunoSEQ multiplex PCR reads, TCRdb called clonotypes with MiXCR, one entry per CDR3 protein. The sample yields over 150,000 distinct CDR3 sequences, about 93% seen once. Sequences were obtained from CD4+ T cells from PBMCs. The receptors were gathered from a human donor with Susac syndrome.

The chain uses TRBV29-1 and TRBJ1-1; no clear D gene. Germline CDR1 reads SQVTM; CDR2 reads ANQGSEA. CDR3 length: 11 residues. Deletions cut 7 bases from V and 0 bases from J, with 6 bases between. This CDR3 is CSATLNTEAFF. The DNA for the CDR3 is TGCAGCGCGACACTGAACACTGAAGCTTTCTTT.

The chain uses TRBV12-3 or TRBV12-4 and TRBJ2-2; TRBD2 matches 9 bases. V lost 0 bases, J lost 0 bases, and 8 bases stayed unmatched. CDR3 length: 19 amino acids. Here the CDR3 reads CASSLALGAGGTNTGELFF. The CDR3 DNA sequence: TGTGCCAGCAGTTTAGCGCTTGGGGCGGGAGGGACGAACACCGGGGAGCTGTTTTTT.

The chain is built from TRBV7-2 and TRBJ2-2; D is possibly TRBD1 (5 bases). Trimming removed 5 bases from V and 8 bases from J, with 18 bases in between. This CDR3 is built from 15 residues. Germline V gene sequence: CDR1 SGHTA, CDR2 FQGNSA. CDR3 sequence reads: CASSPPSLGQGELFF. DNA of the CDR3: TGTGCCAGCAGCCCACCCTCATTGGGGCAGGGGGAGCTGTTTTTT.

This chain uses TRBV25-1 with TRBJ1-5; 9 bases align to TRBD1. This CDR3 has 15 residues. V shed 5 bases and J 6 bases; nucleotides not matched to a gene: 8. Germline V gene sequence: CDR1 MGHDK, CDR2 SYGVNS. The CDR3 region is CASSPGTGPGQPQHF. The CDR3 DNA is TGTGCCAGCAGTCCCGGGACAGGGCCGGGTCAGCCCCAGCATTTT.

The J gene is TRBJ2-1, the V gene TRBV11-2, with 7 bases lining up with TRBD1. CDR1 SGHAT and CDR2 FQNNGV come from the germline V gene. With 7 bases clipped from V and 3 bases from J, the junction kept 9 bases outside the gene matches. The CDR3 is 15 residues long. The CDR3 loop reads CASNLRDRNYNEQFF. Written as DNA, the CDR3 is TGTGCCAGCAACCTCCGGGACAGAAACTACAATGAGCAGTTCTTC.

The chain has TRBV5-1 and TRBJ2-7; 7 bases align to TRBD1. The V segment lost 3 bases and the J segment 4 bases; nucleotides outside the gene matches: 7. Per germline, CDR1 SGHRS and CDR2 YFSETQ. CDR3 length: 14 amino acids. CDR3 sequence: CASSYDREVYEQYF. In DNA, the CDR3 is TGCGCCAGCAGCTACGACAGGGAAGTGTACGAGCAGTACTTC.

The gene calls are TRBV29-1 and TRBJ2-1; TRBD1 matches 7 bases. The CDR3 runs to 18 residues. V was pared by 7 bases and J by 0 bases, with 18 bases of the junction left unmatched. Germline lookup yields CDR1 SQVTM and CDR2 ANQGSEA. CDR3 in amino acids: CSAARGGFTTSSYNEQFF. As DNA, the CDR3 is TGCAGCGCCGCGAGAGGGGGCTTCACTACTAGCTCCTACAATGAGCAGTTCTTC.

This rearrangement joins TRBV7-9 to TRBJ1-2; D is ambiguous. The V gene's germline CDR1 is SEHNR and CDR2 FQNEAQ (reference sequence). This CDR3 is 16 amino acids long. Trimming took 5 bases from V and 2 from J, leaving 18 bases between them. DNA for the CDR3: TGTGCCAGCAGCCCCCCCTGGAACGGGAGAAACTATGGCTACACCTTC. Encoded protein: CASSPPWNGRNYGYTF.

The V call is TRBV29-1, the J call TRBJ1-2; unclear D gene. From germline, CDR1 is SQVTM and CDR2 ANQGSEA. The V and J ends lost 2 bases and 4 bases respectively, with 8 bases between them. The CDR3 runs 12 residues. CDR3 sequence reads: CSVEIGLYGYTF. For the CDR3, the DNA is TGCAGCGTTGAAATAGGGCTCTATGGCTACACCTTC.

This clonotype was picked up one time. The CDR3 here is CASWRSSSYNEQFF. The CDR3 DNA reads as TGTGCCAGCTGGAGGTCCAGCTCCTACAATGAGCAGTTCTTC. The gene calls are TRBV6-5 and TRBJ2-1, with TRBD2 as a possible D gene (5 bases). V lost 8 bases to trimming and J lost 0 bases, with 11 bases between them. This CDR3 region has 14 residues. Germline CDR1 MNHEY, CDR2 SVGAGI.

This rearrangement joins TRBV30 to TRBJ2-7; 11 positions agree with TRBD1. There are 13 residues in the CDR3. Trimming removed 5 bases from V and 7 bases from J; junction bases left unmatched: 7. CDR1 GTSNPN and CDR2 SVGIG come from the germline V gene (reference sequence). CDR3: CAWSGQGVLEQYF. CDR3 DNA: TGTGCCTGGTCGGGACAGGGGGTTTTAGAGCAGTACTTC.

This clonotype appeared once. The V call is TRBV28, the J call TRBJ1-5; D remains unclear. CDR1 MDHEN and CDR2 SYDVKM come from the germline V gene. V lost 5 bases and J 5 bases, leaving 7 bases between the germline ends. The CDR3 extends over 12 amino acids. DNA for the CDR3: TGTGCCAGCAGTGCCATCGATCAGCCCCAGCATTTT. Its protein product is CASSAIDQPQHF.

The rearrangement links TRBV28 to TRBJ2-1; 9 nucleotides line up with TRBD1. The trim removed 2 bases at V and 8 bases at J, leaving 4 bases unmatched. CDR1 and CDR2 from the germline V gene are MDHEN and SYDVKM. The CDR3 loop spans 14 amino acids. DNA for the CDR3: TGTGCCAGCAGTTTACGACGGACAGGGGATGAGCAGTTCTTC. It codes for CASSLRRTGDEQFF. Supplemented by reference TRBV28 and TRBJ2-1, the full variable domain reads DVKVTQSSRYLVKRTGEKVFLECVQDMDHENMFWYRQDPGLGLRLIYFSYDVKMKEKGDIPEGYSVSREKKERFSLILESASTNQTSMYLCASSLRRTGDEQFFGPGTRLTVL.

The rearrangement links TRBV3-1 to TRBJ1-1; D gene uncertain. This CDR3 has 13 amino acids. Trimming stripped 4 bases from V and 8 bases from J, with 14 bases between. Germline lookup yields CDR1 LGHDT and CDR2 YNNKEL (reference sequence). The CDR3 DNA reads as TGTGCCAGCAGCCCCGAATACGGGCAGGAAGCTTTCTTT. Translation gives CASSPEYGQEAFF.

V usage is TRBV2 and J usage is TRBJ2-3; 9 bases agree with TRBD2. Looked up from germline, CDR1 is SNHLY and CDR2 is FYNNEI. With 6 bases clipped from V and 2 bases from J, the junction kept 9 bases outside the gene matches. The CDR3 sequence is 16 residues long. The CDR3 nucleotides are TGTGCCAGCAGACTCGCGACTAGCGGCTTCACAGATACGCAGTATTTT. Translating gives CASRLATSGFTDTQYF.

CDR3 sequence (DNA): TGTGCCAGCAGCTCCCCCAGGGGAGGCACTGAAGCTTTCTTT. Translating gives CASSSPRGGTEAFF. The chain employs TRBV5-4 and TRBJ1-1, with D perhaps matching TRBD1 (6 bases). Germline assignment: CDR1 SGHNT and CDR2 YYREEE (reference sequence). Trimming removed 3 bases at V and 4 bases at J, with 13 bases between. This CDR3 is built from 14 residues. Together with reference TRBV5-4 and TRBJ1-1, the CDR3 gives the full variable domain: ETGVTQSPTHLIKTRGQQVTLRCSSQSGHNTVSWYQQALGQGPQFIFQYYREEENGRGNFPPRFSGLQFPNYSSELNVNALELDDSALYLCASSSPRGGTEAFFGQGTRLTVV.

This chain connects TRBV29-1 to TRBJ2-1; 7 bases map to TRBD2. Germline V gene sequence: CDR1 SQVTM, CDR2 ANQGSEA. The V and J ends lost 6 bases and 5 bases, in that order; junction bases with no gene match: 4. The CDR3 totals 12 residues. The CDR3 reads CSVKTSHNEQFF. The CDR3 DNA reads TGCAGCGTCAAGACTAGCCACAATGAGCAGTTCTTC.

V and J are TRBV5-1 and TRBJ2-3; a possible D gene is TRBD2 (6 bases). Per germline, CDR1 SGHRS and CDR2 YFSETQ. CDR3 length: 15 amino acids. Trimming stripped 2 bases from V and 1 base from J, with 11 bases between. The DNA of the CDR3 is TGCGCCAGCAGCTTCGGGACTGAGGGCACAGATACGCAGTATTTT. As protein: CASSFGTEGTDTQYF.

The chain employs TRBV30 and TRBJ1-2; a weak D match, TRBD1 (6 bases). The CDR3 has 13 residues. Trimming left V 1 base short and J 8 bases short, with 14 bases between. Germline V CDR1 and CDR2: GTSNPN, SVGIG (reference sequence). The CDR3 nucleotides read TGTGCCTGGAGTGGGGGGGCAGACCAAGGCTACACCTTC. Translation gives CAWSGGADQGYTF.

The chain has TRBV6-2 or TRBV6-3 and TRBJ2-3; 14 bases line up with TRBD2. CDR3 length: 15 amino acids. Germline trimming cut 6 bases from V and 7 bases from J; bases unmatched to any gene: 6. Germline values: CDR1 MNHEY, CDR2 SVGEGT. CDR3 protein: CASSPGLAGVYTQYF. DNA of the CDR3: TGTGCCAGCAGCCCGGGACTAGCGGGAGTATATACGCAGTATTTT.

The V gene is TRBV3-1, the J gene TRBJ1-1; unclear D gene. Germline-derived CDR1 and CDR2 are LGHDT and YNNKEL (reference sequence). V lost 0 bases to trimming and J lost 5 bases, with 7 bases between them. This CDR3 contains 13 residues. The CDR3, as DNA: TGTGCCAGCAGCCAAGATTACGGTACTGAAGCTTTCTTT. Protein: CASSQDYGTEAFF.

The genes are TRBV5-4 and TRBJ2-7; 12 positions match TRBD2. Trimming cost V 4 bases and J 7 bases; bases outside gene matches: 12. Germline CDR1 is SGHNT and CDR2 is YYREEE (reference sequence). The CDR3 loop spans 16 amino acids. The CDR3 sequence is CASSPGLAGRRREQYF. In DNA, the CDR3 is TGTGCCAGCAGCCCCGGACTAGCGGGAAGAAGGAGAGAGCAGTACTTC.

In its sample, this clonotype was seen once. The chain uses TRBV29-1 and TRBJ2-5, with no clear D. Between the trimmed V and J ends, which lost 7 bases and 2 bases, there was a span of 8 bases. This CDR3 has 11 amino acids. The germline V gene encodes CDR1 SQVTM and CDR2 ANQGSEA. CDR3 DNA: TGCAGCGGGGTCACTCAAGAGACCCAGTACTTC. It encodes CSGVTQETQYF.

CDR3 region: CASTKVGVGTGELFF. As DNA, the CDR3 is TGTGCCAGCACCAAGGTGGGGGTAGGCACCGGGGAGCTGTTTTTT. J is TRBJ2-2 and V is TRBV9, with D tentatively TRBD1 or TRBD2 (5 bases each). Looked up from germline, CDR1 is SGDLS and CDR2 is YYNGEE. CDR3 length: 15 residues. V lost 6 bases and J 4 bases, leaving 16 bases between the germline ends.

The chain recombines TRBV25-1 with TRBJ1-2; D not resolved. Germline V CDR1 and CDR2: MGHDK, SYGVNS. The CDR3 totals 13 residues. V was trimmed by 6 bases and J by 5 bases, leaving 13 bases between them. The CDR3 here is CASRDDERYGYTF. The CDR3 coding sequence is TGTGCCAGCAGGGACGATGAGCGGTATGGCTACACCTTC.

This clonotype was observed once. The chain employs TRBV5-1 and TRBJ2-2; TRBD2 matches at 13 bases. This CDR3 is built from 18 residues. Germline V gives CDR1 SGHRS, CDR2 YFSETQ. With 3 bases clipped from V and 0 bases from J, the junction kept 5 bases outside the gene matches. The CDR3 nucleotides read TGCGCCAGCAGCTCCCGGACTAGCGGGGGCACGAACACCGGGGAGCTGTTTTTT. It translates to CASSSRTSGGTNTGELFF.

The chain has TRBV21-1 and TRBJ2-2. TRBV21-1 is flagged as a pseudogene. The length of the CDR3 is 15 residues. CDR3 residues: CASSNLGANTGELFF. The CDR3 DNA reads TGTGCCAGCAGCAACCTGGGAGCTAACACCGGGGAGCTGTTTTTT.

This chain connects TRBV9 to TRBJ2-3; D gene uncertain. Trimming shortened V by 2 bases and J by 4 bases, and 5 bases separated the two germline ends. From germline, CDR1 is SGDLS and CDR2 YYNGEE. The CDR3 contains 12 residues. CDR3 amino acids: CASSVGADTQYF. CDR3 coding DNA: TGTGCCAGCAGCGTCGGAGCAGATACGCAGTATTTT.